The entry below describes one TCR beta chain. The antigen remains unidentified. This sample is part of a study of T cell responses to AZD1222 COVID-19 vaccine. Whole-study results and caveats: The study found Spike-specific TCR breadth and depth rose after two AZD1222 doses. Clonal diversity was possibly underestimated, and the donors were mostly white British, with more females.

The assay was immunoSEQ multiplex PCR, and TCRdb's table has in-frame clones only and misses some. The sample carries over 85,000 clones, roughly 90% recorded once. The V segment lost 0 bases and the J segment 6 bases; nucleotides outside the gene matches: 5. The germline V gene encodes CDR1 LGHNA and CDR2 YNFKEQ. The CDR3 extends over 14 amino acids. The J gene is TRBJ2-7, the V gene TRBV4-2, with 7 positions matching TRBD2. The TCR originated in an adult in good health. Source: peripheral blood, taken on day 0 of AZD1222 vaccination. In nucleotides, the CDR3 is TGTGCCAGCAGCCAAGATGAAGGGAGGGGCGAGCAGTACTTC. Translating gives CASSQDEGRGEQYF.